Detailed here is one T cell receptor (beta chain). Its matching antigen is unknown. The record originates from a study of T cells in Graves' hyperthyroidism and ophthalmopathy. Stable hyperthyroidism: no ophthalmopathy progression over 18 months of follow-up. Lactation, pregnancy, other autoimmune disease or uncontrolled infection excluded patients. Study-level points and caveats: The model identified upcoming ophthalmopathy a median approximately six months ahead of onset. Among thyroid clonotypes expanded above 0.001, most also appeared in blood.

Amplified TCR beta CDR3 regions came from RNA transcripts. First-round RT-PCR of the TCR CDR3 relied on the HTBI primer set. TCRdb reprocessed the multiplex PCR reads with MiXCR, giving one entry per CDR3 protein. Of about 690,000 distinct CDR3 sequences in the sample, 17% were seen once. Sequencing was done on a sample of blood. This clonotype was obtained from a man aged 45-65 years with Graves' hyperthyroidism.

The CDR3 loop reads CASSSPGTNEKLFF. For the CDR3, the DNA is TGTGCCAGCAGTTCCCCTGGGACTAATGAAAAACTGTTTTTT. The chain couples TRBV6-9 to TRBJ1-4, with D unclear. The CDR3 loop spans 14 amino acids. The germline V gene has CDR1 MNHGY and CDR2 SVAAGI. The ends were cut back, 4 bases at V and 2 bases at J, with 8 bases in the middle.